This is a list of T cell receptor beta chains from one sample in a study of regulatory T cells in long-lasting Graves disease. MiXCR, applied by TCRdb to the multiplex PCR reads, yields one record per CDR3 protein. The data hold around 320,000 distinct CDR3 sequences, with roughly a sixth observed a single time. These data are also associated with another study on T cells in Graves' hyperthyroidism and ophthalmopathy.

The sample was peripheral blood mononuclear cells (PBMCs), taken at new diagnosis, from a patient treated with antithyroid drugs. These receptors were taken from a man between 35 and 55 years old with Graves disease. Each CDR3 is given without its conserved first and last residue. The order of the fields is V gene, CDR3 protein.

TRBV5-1,ASSLGSQRSYNEQF
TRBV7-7,ASSLEYGDSLTGELF
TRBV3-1,ASSQAGGGSPLH
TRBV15,ATSTGLSYNEQF
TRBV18,ASSRTRGSYNEQF
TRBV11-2,ASSLGQRARRAGELF
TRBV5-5,ASSLVGGGASYNEQF
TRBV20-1,SASDREGGSWDYGYT
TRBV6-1,ASGLGTEAF
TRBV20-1,SASSRGEQF
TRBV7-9,ASSSLKRTGLYEQY
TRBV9,ASSVGSGGTESNEQF
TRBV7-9,ASSLRGQVVPQY
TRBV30,AWSIDQGTQY
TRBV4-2,ASSQDSGSYEQY
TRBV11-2,ASSKSGEETQY
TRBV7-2,ASSLAGGGETQYFGPGYEQY
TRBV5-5,ASSLGGANEKLF
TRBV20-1,SDRGTSGLFEQF
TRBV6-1,ASSGTGSTNEKLF
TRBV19,ASSVLARADYGYT
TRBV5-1,ASSLVRGYGYT
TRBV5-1,ASSKDRAEQY
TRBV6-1,ASSEVRYEQY
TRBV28,ASSDTLTDTYEQY
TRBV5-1,ASSRGHTEAF
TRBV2,ASRGRPNSNQPQH